This paragraph covers one T cell receptor (beta chain) sequence. These data come from a study of blood T cell repertoires in COVID-19. Study context: COVID-19 samples collected from the United States, Italy and Spain covered acute and convalescent phases. Sources were T cells, B-cell-depleted T cells, or PBMCs; the material itself was cDNA or gDNA.

Using immunoSEQ multiplex PCR, the repertoire was profiled, and TCRdb retains in-frame clones only, with some absent. The data hold about 150,000 clones, with 88% observed a single time. The CDR3 contains 14 residues. Per germline, CDR1 SGHTA and CDR2 FQGNSA. Trimming took 7 bases from V and 4 from J; bases not matched to a gene: 7. The specimen sequenced was peripheral blood. The sequence derives from a human donor in a cohort sampled during active COVID-19. This chain links TRBV7-2 with TRBJ2-3, with 8 nucleotides matching TRBD2. CDR3 nucleotide sequence: TGTGCCAGCATGATTAGCGGGATTCCAGATACGCAGTATTTT. Translation gives CASMISGIPDTQYF.